These 27 T cell receptor beta chains were sequenced from one sample in a study of blood T cell repertoires in COVID-19. Some clones are missing from TCRdb's copy, which holds only in-frame ones; the method was immunoSEQ multiplex PCR. The data contain around 300,000 clones, around 87% of them singletons. Sequencing was carried out using PBMCs or T cells enriched from blood (not recorded which). The source is a young woman who had recovered from COVID-19.

The chain couples TRBV10-2 to TRBJ1-5; 9 nucleotides line up with TRBD1. In germline, CDR1 is WSHSY, CDR2 SAAADI. J lost 0 bases, V lost 3 bases, and 3 bases had no gene match. The CDR3 sequence is 16 residues long. CDR3 sequence reads: CASSDRDRVSNQPQHF. The CDR3 nucleotides read TGCGCCAGCAGTGACCGGGACAGGGTTAGCAATCAGCCCCAGCATTTT.

The CDR3 region is CASSWPGGYEQYF. In DNA form, the CDR3 reads TGTGCCAGCAGCTGGCCAGGGGGGTACGAGCAGTACTTC. This chain links TRBV5-6 with TRBJ2-7; perhaps TRBD1 as D (7 bases). This CDR3 is built from 13 residues. V dropped 3 bases and J dropped 4 bases, with 11 bases sitting between them. The germline V gene encodes CDR1 SGHDT and CDR2 YYEEEE. The entire variable domain, with the rest obtained from reference TRBV5-6 and TRBJ2-7, is as follows: DAGVTQSPTHLIKTRGQQVTLRCSPKSGHDTVSWYQQALGQGPQFIFQYYEEEERQRGNFPDRFSGHQFPNYSSELNVNALLLGDSALYLCASSWPGGYEQYFGPGTRLTVT.

CDR3 in DNA: TGCGCCAGCAGGGTACAGGGGGCGACCCATAGCAATCAGCCCCAGCATTTT. This encodes CASRVQGATHSNQPQHF. The chain uses TRBV10-1 and TRBJ1-5; 9 bases agree with TRBD1. Unmatched junction bases numbered 9, after V lost 6 bases and J lost 0 bases. The CDR3 has 17 residues. The germline CDR1 and CDR2 sequences are WNHNN and SYGVQD (reference sequence).

The rearrangement joins TRBV7-2 to TRBJ1-2; 7 bases line up with TRBD1. After removal of 4 bases from V and 4 bases from J, the junction contained 3 bases not matched to a gene. In germline, CDR1 is SGHTA, CDR2 FQGNSA. The CDR3 has 13 residues. The DNA for the CDR3 is TGTGCCAGCAGCTCGACAGGGCTCTATGGCTACACCTTC. This encodes CASSSTGLYGYTF.

The gene calls are TRBV3-1 (or the pseudogene TRBV3-2) and TRBJ2-3, with TRBD2 matching 10 bases. This CDR3 is 14 amino acids long. V dropped 4 bases and J dropped 5; count of bases not matched to a gene: 3. CDR1 is LGHDT and CDR2 is YNNKEL in the germline V gene (reference sequence). This CDR3 is CASSPRLAGDTQYF. The CDR3 coding sequence is TGTGCCAGCAGCCCACGACTAGCGGGAGATACGCAGTATTTT.

The rearrangement joins TRBV9 to TRBJ1-3; weak D call: TRBD1 (5 bases). With 3 bases removed from V and 7 bases from J, the gap between germline ends came to 17 bases. This CDR3 contains 15 residues. Germline V gives CDR1 SGDLS, CDR2 YYNGEE. The CDR3 sequence is CASSASGADGNTIYF. Written as DNA, the CDR3 is TGTGCCAGCAGCGCAAGCGGGGCTGATGGTAACACCATATATTTT.

This sequence joins TRBV5-8 and TRBJ2-1; possibly TRBD1 for D (5 bases). CDR1 is SGHTS, CDR2 YDEGEE, per germline. The germline V and J ends were trimmed by 4 bases and 5 bases, with 16 bases remaining between them. The CDR3 has 15 amino acids. The CDR3 sequence is CASSARTPRDNEQFF. CDR3 sequence (DNA): TGTGCCAGCAGCGCCAGGACACCGAGAGACAATGAGCAGTTCTTC.

The chain joins TRBV7-3 to TRBJ2-7, with D perhaps TRBD2 (7 bases). Trimming removed 0 bases at V and 7 bases at J, with 10 bases between. CDR3 size: 13 residues. CDR1 SGHTA and CDR2 FQGTGA come from the germline V gene. CDR3 nucleotides: TGTGCCAGCAGCTTAACGGGAGGGGGAGAGCAGTACTTC. Translation: CASSLTGGGEQYF.

This chain joins TRBV19 and TRBJ2-5; 10 positions agree with TRBD2. The CDR3 length is 15 residues. In germline, CDR1 is LNHDA, CDR2 SQIVND (reference sequence). Germline trimming cut 5 bases from V and 5 bases from J; bases unmatched to any gene: 8. CDR3 sequence (DNA): TGTGCCAGTAGTTTACTAGCGGGGAATCTGGAGACCCAGTACTTC. Translating gives CASSLLAGNLETQYF. The whole variable domain, filled in from reference TRBV19 and TRBJ2-5, reads DGGITQSPKYLFRKEGQNVTLSCEQNLNHDAMYWYRQDPGQGLRLIYYSQIVNDFQKGDIAEGYSVSREKKESFPLTVTSAQKNPTAFYLCASSLLAGNLETQYFGPGTRLLVL.

The CDR3 bases are TGTGCCAGCAGTCCTCAGGGGTACCAAGAGACCCAGTACTTC. Its protein product is CASSPQGYQETQYF. J is TRBJ2-5 and V is TRBV28; D is possibly TRBD1 (6 bases). The CDR3 spans 14 residues. V lost 5 bases and J 0 bases, leaving 10 bases between the germline ends. Germline assignment: CDR1 MDHEN and CDR2 SYDVKM.

The chain employs TRBV7-2 and TRBJ1-4; possible D gene TRBD1, 5 bases. The CDR3 extends over 13 amino acids. Germline V gives CDR1 SGHTA, CDR2 FQGNSA. Trimming removed 2 bases at V and 8 bases at J, with 9 bases between. As DNA, the CDR3 is TGTGCCAGCAGCTTACGACAGAGGGAAAAACTGTTTTTT. Residues: CASSLRQREKLFF.

The gene calls are TRBV3-1 (or the pseudogene TRBV3-2) and TRBJ2-3; D remains ambiguous. Trimming left V 0 bases short and J 4 bases short, with 5 bases between. The germline V gene encodes CDR1 LGHDT and CDR2 YNNKEL (reference sequence). The CDR3 has 13 residues. The CDR3 reads CASSQDSPDTQYF. CDR3 coding DNA: TGTGCCAGCAGCCAAGATTCTCCAGATACGCAGTATTTT.

This clone was picked up one time. The chain has TRBV3-1 (or the pseudogene TRBV3-2) and TRBJ1-1; unclear D gene. The germline V and J ends were trimmed by 4 bases and 0 bases, with 9 bases remaining between them. Germline V gene data show CDR1 as LGHDT and CDR2 as YNNKEL (reference sequence). The CDR3 extends over 14 amino acids. CDR3 sequence (DNA): TGTGCCAGCAGCCCGGGGAACATGAACACTGAAGCTTTCTTT. Protein sequence: CASSPGNMNTEAFF.

Here the CDR3 reads CAWWGRARPFNQPQHF. The CDR3 nucleotides are TGTGCCTGGTGGGGCAGGGCAAGGCCGTTCAATCAGCCCCAGCATTTT. The chain combines TRBV30 with TRBJ1-5; D might be TRBD1 (5 bases). This CDR3 spans 16 amino acids. Germline V gene data show CDR1 as GTSNPN and CDR2 as SVGIG (reference sequence). V lost 5 bases and J 3 bases, leaving 20 bases between the germline ends.

This clone came up once. V and J are TRBV7-3 and TRBJ2-3; 11 bases map to TRBD2. The CDR3 length is 14 residues. The ends lost 2 bases at V and 9 bases at J; junction bases unmatched: 4. CDR1 is SGHTA, CDR2 FQGTGA, per germline. The CDR3 loop reads CASSLELAGGTQYF. CDR3 nucleotide sequence: TGTGCCAGCAGCTTAGAATTAGCGGGGGGGACGCAGTATTTT.

The chain couples TRBV28 to TRBJ1-2; D is possibly TRBD1 (6 bases). The V end lost 3 bases, the J end lost 8 bases, and 19 bases lay between the germline ends. The germline V gene has CDR1 MDHEN and CDR2 SYDVKM. The CDR3 has 15 amino acids. The DNA of the CDR3 is TGTGCCAGCAGTTTTCGGGACATATTATGGAGGGGCTACACCTTC. Its protein product is CASSFRDILWRGYTF.

The chain combines TRBV3-1 (or the pseudogene TRBV3-2) with TRBJ2-5, with D possibly being TRBD2 (5 bases). V was shortened by 10 bases and J by 2 bases, with 14 bases between the two germline ends. The CDR3 runs to 13 residues. Looked up from germline, CDR1 is LGHDT and CDR2 is YNNKEL (reference sequence). The CDR3 loop is CATKWSGQETQYF. CDR3 in DNA: TGTGCCACCAAGTGGAGCGGACAAGAGACCCAGTACTTC.

The rearrangement uses TRBV6-2 or TRBV6-3 and TRBJ2-6; TRBD2 might be the D (5 bases). Germline V CDR1 and CDR2: MNHEY, SVGEGT. The CDR3 spans 15 residues. V was shortened by 6 bases and J by 0 bases, with 9 bases between the two germline ends. CDR3 DNA: TGTGCCAGCAGCCAGAGGGACTCTGGGGCCAACGTCCTGACTTTC. This sequence encodes CASSQRDSGANVLTF.

The chain recombines TRBV20-1 with TRBJ2-5, with D possibly TRBD2 on 5 matching bases. Germline V CDR1 and CDR2: DFQATT, SNEGSKA (reference sequence). The CDR3 covers 14 residues. The V end was cut by 3 bases, the J end by 4 bases, with 15 bases between. Here the CDR3 reads CSASVGGGGETQYF. Here the CDR3 DNA reads TGCAGTGCTAGTGTAGGAGGAGGCGGAGAGACCCAGTACTTC.

The genes are TRBV19 and TRBJ1-2; tentatively, D is TRBD1 (6 bases). Germline CDR1 is LNHDA and CDR2 is SQIVND (reference sequence). The CDR3 length is 15 residues. Trimming stripped 0 bases from V and 4 bases from J, with 12 bases between. This CDR3 reads CASSIDLSGAYGYTF. The CDR3 DNA reads TGTGCCAGTAGTATAGATCTTTCAGGGGCCTATGGCTACACCTTC.

With respect to this clone: The same CDR3 can be traced to other DNA sequences in this sample. The chain uses TRBV5-1 and TRBJ2-7; TRBD1 aligns across 10 bases. Germline-derived CDR1 and CDR2 are SGHRS and YFSETQ. The J segment lost 1 base and the V segment lost 0 bases, leaving 1 base of the junction unmatched. The CDR3 length is 15 residues. The CDR3 reads CASSLGTGGSYEQYF. The CDR3 DNA follows: TGCGCCAGCAGCTTGGGGACAGGGGGATCCTACGAGCAGTACTTC.

The genes are TRBV10-3 and TRBJ2-1; D ambiguous. With 4 bases removed from V and 6 bases from J, the gap between germline ends came to 7 bases. CDR3 length: 12 residues. The V gene's germline CDR1 is ENHRY and CDR2 SYGVKD. CDR3 in amino acids: CAISASSNEQFF. CDR3 nucleotides: TGTGCCATCAGTGCCTCGAGCAATGAGCAGTTCTTC.

The rearrangement uses TRBV28 and TRBJ1-2; a weak D match, TRBD1 (6 bases). V was shortened by 8 bases and J by 0 bases, with 13 bases between the two germline ends. The CDR3 totals 14 residues. CDR1 and CDR2 from the germline V gene are MDHEN and SYDVKM. CDR3 in amino acids: CASGLYRANYGYTF. CDR3 in DNA: TGTGCCAGCGGCCTATACAGGGCTAACTATGGCTACACCTTC.

The table lists this clone with a few counts. The gene calls are TRBV6-6 and TRBJ1-4; the D gene is possibly TRBD1 (5 bases). This CDR3 has 14 amino acids. Germline CDR1 MNHNY, CDR2 SVGAGI (reference sequence). V lost 2 bases, J lost 6 bases, and 10 bases lay in between. This CDR3 is CASSYRGGDEKLFF. Here the CDR3 DNA reads TGTGCCAGCAGTTACAGGGGAGGGGATGAAAAACTGTTTTTT.

The chain recombines TRBV7-9 with TRBJ2-2, with 7 bases matching TRBD2. The CDR3 consists of 17 residues. Looked up from germline, CDR1 is SEHNR and CDR2 is FQNEAQ (reference sequence). The ends lost 2 bases at V and 2 bases at J; junction bases unmatched: 8. The CDR3 loop reads CASSLSPSGTNTGELFF. The CDR3 bases are TGTGCCAGCAGCTTAAGTCCTAGCGGAACTAACACCGGGGAGCTGTTTTTT.

The V gene is TRBV11-3, the J gene TRBJ2-5, with TRBD2 identical over 7 bases. The CDR3 loop spans 17 amino acids. V lost 3 bases and J lost 1; bases outside the gene matches: 11. Germline loops: CDR1 SGHNT, CDR2 YENEEA. CDR3 in DNA: TGTGCCAGCAGCTTGAGCGGGGTCGTGGGTAGCCAAGAGACCCAGTACTTC. As protein: CASSLSGVVGSQETQYF.

This chain connects TRBV18 to TRBJ1-3; D remains unclear. This CDR3 spans 15 amino acids. CDR1 is KGHSH, CDR2 LQKENI, per germline. Trimming took 2 bases from V and 0 from J, leaving 8 bases between them. The CDR3 sequence is CASSPTAPSGNTIYF. As DNA, the CDR3 is TGTGCCAGCTCACCAACAGCCCCCTCTGGAAACACCATATATTTT. Together with reference TRBV18 and TRBJ1-3, the CDR3 gives the full variable domain: NAGVMQNPRHLVRRRGQEARLRCSPMKGHSHVYWYRQLPEEGLKFMVYLQKENIIDESGMPKERFSAEFPKEGPSILRIQQVVRGDSAAYFCASSPTAPSGNTIYFGEGSWLTVV.